The clone carrying this T cell receptor beta chain showed up just once. The method was immunoSEQ multiplex PCR; TCRdb's version includes in-frame clones alone and lacks a portion of them. The sample has 100,000 to 130,000 clones, approximately 88% seen once. This specimen comes from a study of blood T cell repertoires in COVID-19. CDR3 length: 14 residues. Trimming removed 1 base at V and 10 bases at J, with 14 bases between. The germline V gene encodes CDR1 SGHNT and CDR2 YENEEA. The sequence came from a man aged 45 to 65 with active or convalescent COVID-19. The sequencing sample was made of peripheral blood. V usage is TRBV11-3 and J usage is TRBJ2-1; TRBD2 is a possible D gene (6 bases). The CDR3, as DNA: TGTGCCAGCAGCTTAGTGGCGGGATTGGGCGAGCAGTTCTTC. It translates to CASSLVAGLGEQFF.